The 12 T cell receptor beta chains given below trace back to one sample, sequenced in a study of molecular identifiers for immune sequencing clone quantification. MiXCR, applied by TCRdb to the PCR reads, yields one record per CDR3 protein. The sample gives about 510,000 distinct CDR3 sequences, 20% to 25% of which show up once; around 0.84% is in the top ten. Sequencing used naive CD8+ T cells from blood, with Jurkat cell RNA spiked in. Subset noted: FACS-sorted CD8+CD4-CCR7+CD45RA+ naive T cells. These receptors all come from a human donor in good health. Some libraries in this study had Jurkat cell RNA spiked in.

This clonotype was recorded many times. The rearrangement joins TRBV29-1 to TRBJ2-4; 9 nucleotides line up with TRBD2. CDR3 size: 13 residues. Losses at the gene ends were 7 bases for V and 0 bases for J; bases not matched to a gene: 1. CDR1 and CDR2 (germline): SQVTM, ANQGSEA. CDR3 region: CSGLAEAKNIQYF. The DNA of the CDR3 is TGCAGCGGACTAGCGGAAGCCAAAAACATTCAGTACTTC. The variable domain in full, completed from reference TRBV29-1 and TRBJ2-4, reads SAVISQKPSRDICQRGTSLTIQCQVDSQVTMMFWYRQQPGQSLTLIATANQGSEATYESGFVIDKFPISRPNLTFSTLTVSNMSPEDSSIYLCSGLAEAKNIQYFGAGTRLSVL.

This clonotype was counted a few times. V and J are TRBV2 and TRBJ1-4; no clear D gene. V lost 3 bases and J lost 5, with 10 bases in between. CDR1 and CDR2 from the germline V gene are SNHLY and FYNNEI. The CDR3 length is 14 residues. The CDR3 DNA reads TGTGCCAGCAGTGATAGTCGCAGGAATGAAAAACTGTTTTTT. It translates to CASSDSRRNEKLFF.

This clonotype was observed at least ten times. CDR3 in DNA: TGCAGCGTTGGAGAGAACACCATATATTTT. It is translated as CSVGENTIYF. The rearrangement joins TRBV29-1 to TRBJ1-3; D not resolved. Trimming removed 4 bases from V and 7 bases from J, with 5 bases in between. Germline loops: CDR1 SQVTM, CDR2 ANQGSEA. CDR3 size: 10 residues.

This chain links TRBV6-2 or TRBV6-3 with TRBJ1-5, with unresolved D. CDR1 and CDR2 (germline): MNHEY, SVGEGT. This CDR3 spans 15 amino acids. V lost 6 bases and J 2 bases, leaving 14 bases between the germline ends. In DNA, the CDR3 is TGTGCCAGCAGGTTGACCATCGATGGCAATCAGCCCCAGCATTTT. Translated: CASRLTIDGNQPQHF.

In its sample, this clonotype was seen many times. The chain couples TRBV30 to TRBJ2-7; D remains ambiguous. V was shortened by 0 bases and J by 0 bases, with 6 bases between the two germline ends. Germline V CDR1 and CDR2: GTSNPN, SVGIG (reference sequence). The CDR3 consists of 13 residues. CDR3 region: CAWSVSSSYEQYF. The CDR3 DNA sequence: TGTGCCTGGAGTGTTAGCAGCTCCTACGAGCAGTACTTC.

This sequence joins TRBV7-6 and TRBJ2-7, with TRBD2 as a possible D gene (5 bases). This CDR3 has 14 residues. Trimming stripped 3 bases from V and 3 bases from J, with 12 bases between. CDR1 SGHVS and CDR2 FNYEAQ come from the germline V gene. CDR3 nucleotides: TGTGCCAGCAGCTTCGGGAACAGAGACTACGAGCAGTACTTC. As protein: CASSFGNRDYEQYF.

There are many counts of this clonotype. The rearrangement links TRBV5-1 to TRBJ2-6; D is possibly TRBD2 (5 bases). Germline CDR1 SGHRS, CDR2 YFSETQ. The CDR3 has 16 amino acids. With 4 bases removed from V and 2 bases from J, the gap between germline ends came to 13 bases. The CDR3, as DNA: TGCGCCAGCAGCCCCGACGGGGTCACTGGGGCCAACGTCCTGACTTTC. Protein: CASSPDGVTGANVLTF.

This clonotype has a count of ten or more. In DNA form, the CDR3 reads TGCGCCAGCAGCGCCTTCGGGACCACTTATCAAGAGACCCAGTACTTC. Translating it yields CASSAFGTTYQETQYF. The chain uses TRBV5-1 and TRBJ2-5; D might be TRBD1 or TRBD2, each matching 5 bases. The V gene lost 4 bases and the J gene lost 2 bases, with 18 bases spanning the gap. CDR1 is SGHRS, CDR2 YFSETQ, per germline. This CDR3 has 16 residues.

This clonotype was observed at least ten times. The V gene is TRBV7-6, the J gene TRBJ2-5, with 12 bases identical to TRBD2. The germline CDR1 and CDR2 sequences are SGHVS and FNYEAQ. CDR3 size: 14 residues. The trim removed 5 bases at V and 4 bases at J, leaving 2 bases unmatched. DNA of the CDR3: TGTGCCAGCAGCCAACTAGCGGGAGGAGAGACCCAGTACTTC. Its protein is CASSQLAGGETQYF.

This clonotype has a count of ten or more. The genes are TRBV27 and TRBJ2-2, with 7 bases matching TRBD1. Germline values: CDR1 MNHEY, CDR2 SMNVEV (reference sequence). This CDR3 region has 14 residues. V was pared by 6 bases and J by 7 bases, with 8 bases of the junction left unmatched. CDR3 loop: CASSPGQKVGELFF. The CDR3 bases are TGTGCCAGCAGCCCGGGACAGAAGGTCGGGGAGCTGTTTTTT.

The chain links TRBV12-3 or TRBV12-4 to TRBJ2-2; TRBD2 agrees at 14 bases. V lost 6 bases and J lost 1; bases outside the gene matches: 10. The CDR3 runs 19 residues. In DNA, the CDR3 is TGTGCCAGCAGCCTAGACCCAGGGACTAGCGGGAGGAACACCGGGGAGCTGTTTTTT. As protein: CASSLDPGTSGRNTGELFF.

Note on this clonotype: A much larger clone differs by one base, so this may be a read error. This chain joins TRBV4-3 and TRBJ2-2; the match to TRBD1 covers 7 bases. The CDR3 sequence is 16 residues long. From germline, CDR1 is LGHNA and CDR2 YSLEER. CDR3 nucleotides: TGCGCCAGCGGCCAAGCCGGACAGGTGAACACCGGGGAGCTGTTTTTT. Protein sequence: CASGQAGQVNTGELFF.